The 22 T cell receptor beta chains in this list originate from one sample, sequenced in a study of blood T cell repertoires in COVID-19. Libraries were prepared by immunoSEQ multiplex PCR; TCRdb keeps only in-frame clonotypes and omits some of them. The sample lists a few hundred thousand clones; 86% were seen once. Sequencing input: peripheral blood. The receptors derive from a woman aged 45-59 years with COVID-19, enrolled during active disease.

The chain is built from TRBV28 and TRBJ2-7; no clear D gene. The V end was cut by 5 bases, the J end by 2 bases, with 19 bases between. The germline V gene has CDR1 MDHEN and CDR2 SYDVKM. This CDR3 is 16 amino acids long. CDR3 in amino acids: CASSQAGLWPAYEQYF. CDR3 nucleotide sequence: TGTGCCAGCAGTCAGGCAGGTTTGTGGCCGGCCTACGAGCAGTACTTC.

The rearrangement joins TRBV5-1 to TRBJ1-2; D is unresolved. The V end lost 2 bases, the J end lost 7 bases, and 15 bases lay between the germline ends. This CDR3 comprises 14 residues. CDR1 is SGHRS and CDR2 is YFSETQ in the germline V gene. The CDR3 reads CASSFYGEGSGYTF. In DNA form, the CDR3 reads TGCGCCAGCAGCTTTTACGGGGAGGGCTCTGGCTACACCTTC. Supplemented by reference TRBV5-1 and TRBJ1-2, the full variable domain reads KAGVTQTPRYLIKTRGQQVTLSCSPISGHRSVSWYQQTPGQGLQFLFEYFSETQRNKGNFPGRFSGRQFSNSRSEMNVSTLELGDSALYLCASSFYGEGSGYTFGSGTRLTVV.

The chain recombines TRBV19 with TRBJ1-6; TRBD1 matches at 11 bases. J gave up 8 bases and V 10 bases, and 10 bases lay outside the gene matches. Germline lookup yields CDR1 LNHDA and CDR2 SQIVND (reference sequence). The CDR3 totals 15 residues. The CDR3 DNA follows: TGTGCCACCTCCCCCGGACAGGGGGCTTATTCACCCCTCCACTTT. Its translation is CATSPGQGAYSPLHF. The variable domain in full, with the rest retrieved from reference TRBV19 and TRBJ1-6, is DGGITQSPKYLFRKEGQNVTLSCEQNLNHDAMYWYRQDPGQGLRLIYYSQIVNDFQKGDIAEGYSVSREKKESFPLTVTSAQKNPTAFYLCATSPGQGAYSPLHFGNGTRLTVT.

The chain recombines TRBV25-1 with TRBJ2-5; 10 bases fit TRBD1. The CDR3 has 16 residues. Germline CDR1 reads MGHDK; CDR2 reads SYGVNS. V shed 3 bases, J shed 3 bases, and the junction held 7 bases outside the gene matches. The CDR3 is CASSDRTGGGKETQYF. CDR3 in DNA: TGTGCCAGCAGTGATCGGACAGGGGGGGGGAAAGAGACCCAGTACTTC.

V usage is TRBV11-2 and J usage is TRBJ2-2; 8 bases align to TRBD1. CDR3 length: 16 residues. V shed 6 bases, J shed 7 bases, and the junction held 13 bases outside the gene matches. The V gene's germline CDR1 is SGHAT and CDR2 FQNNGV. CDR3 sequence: CASSFGQGILGGELFF. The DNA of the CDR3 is TGTGCCAGCAGTTTCGGACAGGGAATATTGGGCGGGGAGCTGTTTTTT.

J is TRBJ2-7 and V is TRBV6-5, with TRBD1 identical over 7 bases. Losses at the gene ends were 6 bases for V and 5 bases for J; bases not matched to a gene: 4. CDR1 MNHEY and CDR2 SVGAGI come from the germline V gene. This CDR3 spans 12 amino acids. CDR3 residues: CASRATGDEQYV. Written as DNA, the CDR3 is TGTGCCAGCAGGGCCACAGGGGACGAGCAGTACGTC.

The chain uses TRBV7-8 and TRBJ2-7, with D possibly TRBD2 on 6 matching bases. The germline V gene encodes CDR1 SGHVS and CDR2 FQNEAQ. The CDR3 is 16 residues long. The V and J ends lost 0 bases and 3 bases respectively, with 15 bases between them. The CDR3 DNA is TGTGCCAGCAGCTTAGCGATCCGGGGAGGTATCTACGAGCAGTACTTC. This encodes CASSLAIRGGIYEQYF.

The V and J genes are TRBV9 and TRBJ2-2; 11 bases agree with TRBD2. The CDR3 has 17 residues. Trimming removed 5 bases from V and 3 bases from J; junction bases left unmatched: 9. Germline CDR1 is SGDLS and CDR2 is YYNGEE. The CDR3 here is CASRPSGGRADTGELFF. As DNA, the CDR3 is TGTGCCAGCAGGCCTAGCGGGGGGAGGGCCGACACCGGGGAGCTGTTTTTT.

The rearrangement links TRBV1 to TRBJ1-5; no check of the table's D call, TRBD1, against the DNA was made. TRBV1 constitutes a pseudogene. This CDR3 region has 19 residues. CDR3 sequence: CTSSQSPGGPNNSNQPQHF. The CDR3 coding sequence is TGCACCAGCAGCCAATCCCCAGGGGGCCCAAATAATAGCAATCAGCCCCAGCATTTT.

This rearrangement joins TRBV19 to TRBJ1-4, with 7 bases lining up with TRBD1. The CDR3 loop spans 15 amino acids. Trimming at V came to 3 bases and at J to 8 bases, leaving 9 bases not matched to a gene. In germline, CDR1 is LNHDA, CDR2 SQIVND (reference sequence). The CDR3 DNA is TGTGCCAGTAGTATTAGGGGACAGCAAAACGAAAAACTGTTTTTT. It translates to CASSIRGQQNEKLFF.

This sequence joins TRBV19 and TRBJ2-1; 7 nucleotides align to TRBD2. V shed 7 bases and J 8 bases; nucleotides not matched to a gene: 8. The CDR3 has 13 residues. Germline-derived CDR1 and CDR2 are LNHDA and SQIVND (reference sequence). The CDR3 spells CASKVPGGDEQFF. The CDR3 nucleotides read TGTGCCAGTAAGGTCCCGGGAGGCGATGAGCAGTTCTTC.

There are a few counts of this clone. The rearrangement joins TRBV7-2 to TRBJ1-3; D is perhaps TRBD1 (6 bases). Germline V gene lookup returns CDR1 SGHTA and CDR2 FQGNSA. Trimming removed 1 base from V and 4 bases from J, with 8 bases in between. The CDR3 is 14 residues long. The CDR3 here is CASSLVGAGNTIYF. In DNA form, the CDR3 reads TGTGCCAGCAGCTTAGTGGGGGCGGGAAACACCATATATTTT.

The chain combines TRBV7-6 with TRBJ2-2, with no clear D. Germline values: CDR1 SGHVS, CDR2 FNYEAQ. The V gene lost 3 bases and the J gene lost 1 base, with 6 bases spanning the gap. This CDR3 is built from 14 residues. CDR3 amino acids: CASSLLMNTGELFF. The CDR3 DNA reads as TGTGCCAGCAGCTTGTTAATGAACACCGGGGAGCTGTTTTTT.

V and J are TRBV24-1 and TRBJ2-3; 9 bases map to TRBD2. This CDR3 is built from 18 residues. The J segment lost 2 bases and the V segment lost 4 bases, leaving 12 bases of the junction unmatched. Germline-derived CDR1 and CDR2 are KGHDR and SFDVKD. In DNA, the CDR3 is TGTGCCACCAGTGACTCTGGGGGCCCTAGCGGGGTCACAGATACGCAGTATTTT. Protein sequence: CATSDSGGPSGVTDTQYF.

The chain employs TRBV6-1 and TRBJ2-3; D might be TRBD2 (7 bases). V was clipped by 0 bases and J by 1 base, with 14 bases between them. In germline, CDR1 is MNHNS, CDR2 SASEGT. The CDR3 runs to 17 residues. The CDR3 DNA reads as TGTGCCAGCAGTGAAGCGCATGGGGGGGCCGGCACAGATACGCAGTATTTT. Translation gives CASSEAHGGAGTDTQYF.

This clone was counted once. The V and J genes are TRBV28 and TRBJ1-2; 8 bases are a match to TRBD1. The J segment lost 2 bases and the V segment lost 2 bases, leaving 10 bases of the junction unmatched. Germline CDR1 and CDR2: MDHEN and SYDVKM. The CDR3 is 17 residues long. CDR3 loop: CASSLGGTGSLNYGYTF. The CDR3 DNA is TGTGCCAGCAGTTTAGGCGGGACAGGCTCGCTGAACTATGGCTACACCTTC.

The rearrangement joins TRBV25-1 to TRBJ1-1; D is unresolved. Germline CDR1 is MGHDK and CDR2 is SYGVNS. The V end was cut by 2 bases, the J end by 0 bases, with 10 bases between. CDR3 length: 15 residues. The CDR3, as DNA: TGTGCCAGCAGTGAAGACGGAGCTATGAACACTGAAGCTTTCTTT. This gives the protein CASSEDGAMNTEAFF.

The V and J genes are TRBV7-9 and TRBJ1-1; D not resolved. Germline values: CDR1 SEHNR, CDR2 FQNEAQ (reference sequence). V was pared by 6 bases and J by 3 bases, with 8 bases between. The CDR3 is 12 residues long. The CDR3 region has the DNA TGTGCCAGCAGACCGGTGGACACTGAAGCTTTCTTT. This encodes CASRPVDTEAFF.

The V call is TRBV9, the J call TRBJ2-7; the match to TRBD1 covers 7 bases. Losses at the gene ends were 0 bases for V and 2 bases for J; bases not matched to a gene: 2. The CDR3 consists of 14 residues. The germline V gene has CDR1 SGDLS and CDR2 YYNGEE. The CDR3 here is CASSVGDSTYEQYF. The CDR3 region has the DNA TGTGCCAGCAGCGTAGGGGACAGCACCTACGAGCAGTACTTC.

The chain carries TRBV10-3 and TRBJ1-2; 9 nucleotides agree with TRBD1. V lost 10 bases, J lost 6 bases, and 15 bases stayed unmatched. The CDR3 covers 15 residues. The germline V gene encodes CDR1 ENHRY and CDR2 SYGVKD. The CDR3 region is CATSAGTGSFDGYTF. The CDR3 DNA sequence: TGTGCCACCTCGGCGGGGACAGGGAGCTTTGATGGCTACACCTTC.

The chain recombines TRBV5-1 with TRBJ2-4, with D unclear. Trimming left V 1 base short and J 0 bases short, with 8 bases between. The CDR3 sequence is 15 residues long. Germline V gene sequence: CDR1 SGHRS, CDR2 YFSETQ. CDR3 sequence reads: CASSLNIAAKNIQYF. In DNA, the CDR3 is TGCGCCAGCAGCTTGAACATCGCAGCCAAAAACATTCAGTACTTC.

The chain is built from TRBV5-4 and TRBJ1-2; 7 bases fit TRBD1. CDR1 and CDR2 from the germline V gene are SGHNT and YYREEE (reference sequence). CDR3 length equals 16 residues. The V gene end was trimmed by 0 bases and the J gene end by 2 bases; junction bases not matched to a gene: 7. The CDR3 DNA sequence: TGTGCCAGCAGCTTGGTGTCTAGACAGGGCAACTATGGCTACACCTTC. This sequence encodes CASSLVSRQGNYGYTF.